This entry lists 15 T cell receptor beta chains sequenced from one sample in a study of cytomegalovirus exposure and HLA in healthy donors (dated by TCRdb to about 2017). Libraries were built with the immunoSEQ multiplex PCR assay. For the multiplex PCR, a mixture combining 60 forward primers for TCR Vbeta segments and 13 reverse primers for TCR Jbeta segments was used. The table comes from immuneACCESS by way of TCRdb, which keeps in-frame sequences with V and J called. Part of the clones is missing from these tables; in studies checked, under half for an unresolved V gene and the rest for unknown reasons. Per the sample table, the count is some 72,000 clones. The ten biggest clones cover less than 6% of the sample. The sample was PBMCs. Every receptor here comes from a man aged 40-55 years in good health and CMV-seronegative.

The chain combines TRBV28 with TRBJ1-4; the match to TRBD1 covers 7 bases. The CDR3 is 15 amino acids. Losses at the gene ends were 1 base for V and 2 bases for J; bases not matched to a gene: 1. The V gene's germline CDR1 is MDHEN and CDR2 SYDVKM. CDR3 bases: TGTGCCAGCAGTTTATTGGGACAGACTAATGAAAAACTGTTTTTT. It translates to CASSLLGQTNEKLFF.

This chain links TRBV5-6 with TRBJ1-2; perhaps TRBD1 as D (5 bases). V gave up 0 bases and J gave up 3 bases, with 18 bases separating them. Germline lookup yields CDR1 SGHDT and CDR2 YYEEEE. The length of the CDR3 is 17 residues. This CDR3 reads CASSLVLRGETDYGYTF. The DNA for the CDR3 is TGTGCCAGCAGCTTGGTATTGCGGGGGGAGACGGACTATGGCTACACCTTC. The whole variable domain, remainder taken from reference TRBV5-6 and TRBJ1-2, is DAGVTQSPTHLIKTRGQQVTLRCSPKSGHDTVSWYQQALGQGPQFIFQYYEEEERQRGNFPDRFSGHQFPNYSSELNVNALLLGDSALYLCASSLVLRGETDYGYTFGSGTRLTVV.

Written as DNA, the CDR3 is TGCAGCGTTGAACGGGCAGACAGGGCTAGCACAGATACGCAGTATTTT. Its translation is CSVERADRASTDTQYF. This chain connects TRBV29-1 to TRBJ2-3; 7 nucleotides align to TRBD1. Looked up from germline, CDR1 is SQVTM and CDR2 is ANQGSEA. V shed 2 bases and J 0 bases; nucleotides not matched to a gene: 8. The CDR3 totals 16 residues.

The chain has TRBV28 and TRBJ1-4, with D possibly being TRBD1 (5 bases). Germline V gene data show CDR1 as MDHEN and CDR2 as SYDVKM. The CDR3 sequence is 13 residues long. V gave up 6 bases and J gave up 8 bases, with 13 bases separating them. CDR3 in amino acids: CASRGRAREKLFF. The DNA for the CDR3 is TGTGCCAGCAGGGGCAGGGCCCGCGAAAAACTGTTTTTT.

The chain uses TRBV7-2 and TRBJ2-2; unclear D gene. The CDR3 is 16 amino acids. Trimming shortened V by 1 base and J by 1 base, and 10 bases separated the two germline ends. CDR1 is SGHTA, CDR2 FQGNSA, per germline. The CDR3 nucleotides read TGTGCCAGCAGCTTAGTTGTTCAGATGAACACCGGGGAGCTGTTTTTT. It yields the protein CASSLVVQMNTGELFF.

The CDR3 coding sequence is TGTGCCAGCAGCCGGGTTAGCTCCTATGGCTACACCTTC. Translation: CASSRVSSYGYTF. The chain recombines TRBV14 with TRBJ1-2; no clear D gene. This CDR3 has 13 amino acids. Trimming left V 4 bases short and J 4 bases short, with 10 bases between. Germline CDR1 reads SGHDN; CDR2 reads FVKESK.

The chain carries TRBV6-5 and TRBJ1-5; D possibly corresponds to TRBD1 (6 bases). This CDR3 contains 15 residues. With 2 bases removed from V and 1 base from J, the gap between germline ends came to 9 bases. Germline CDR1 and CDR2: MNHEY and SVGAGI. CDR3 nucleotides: TGTGCCAGCAGTTACGGGGGGGCCAGCAATCAGCCCCAGCATTTT. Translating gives CASSYGGASNQPQHF.

This chain's CDR3 is CASSPDRGNIQYF. The CDR3 DNA sequence: TGTGCCAGCAGCCCGGACAGGGGAAACATTCAGTACTTC. The gene calls are TRBV13 and TRBJ2-4; 9 positions match TRBD1. The germline V gene encodes CDR1 PRHDT and CDR2 FYEKMQ (reference sequence). Trimming took 5 bases from V and 6 from J; bases not matched to a gene: 2. The CDR3 has 13 amino acids. Complete variable domain (other parts from reference TRBV13 and TRBJ2-4): AAGVIQSPRHLIKEKRETATLKCYPIPRHDTVYWYQQGPGQDPQFLISFYEKMQSDKGSIPDRFSAQQFSDYHSELNMSSLELGDSALYFCASSPDRGNIQYFGAGTRLSVL.

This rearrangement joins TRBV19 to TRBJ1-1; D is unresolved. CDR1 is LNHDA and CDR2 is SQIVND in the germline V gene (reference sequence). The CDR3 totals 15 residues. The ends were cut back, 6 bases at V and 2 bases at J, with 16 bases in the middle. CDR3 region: CASSPELVQNTEAFF. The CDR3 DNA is TGTGCCAGTAGCCCCGAGCTAGTCCAAAACACTGAAGCTTTCTTT.

This CDR3 is CASSEGGADTQYF. In DNA, the CDR3 is TGCGCCAGCAGTGAGGGGGGGGCAGATACGCAGTATTTT. The gene calls are TRBV10-1 and TRBJ2-3, with 7 bases lining up with TRBD2. The junction had 0 bases not matched to a gene; V was cut back by 2 bases and J by 4 bases. The CDR3 has 13 amino acids. CDR1 is WNHNN, CDR2 SYGVQD, per germline (reference sequence).

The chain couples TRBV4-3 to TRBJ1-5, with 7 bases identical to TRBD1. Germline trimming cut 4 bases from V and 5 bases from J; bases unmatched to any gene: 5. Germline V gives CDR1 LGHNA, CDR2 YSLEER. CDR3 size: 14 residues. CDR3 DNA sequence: TGCGCCAGCAGCCTCGGGACAGCATATCAGCCCCAGCATTTT. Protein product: CASSLGTAYQPQHF.

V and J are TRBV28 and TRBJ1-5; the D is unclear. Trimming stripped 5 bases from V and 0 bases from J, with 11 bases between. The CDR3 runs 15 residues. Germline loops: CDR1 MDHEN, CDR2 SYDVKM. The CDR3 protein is CASSEQLFSNQPQHF. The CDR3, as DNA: TGTGCCAGCAGTGAACAGCTTTTTAGCAATCAGCCCCAGCATTTT. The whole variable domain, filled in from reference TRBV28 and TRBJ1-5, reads DVKVTQSSRYLVKRTGEKVFLECVQDMDHENMFWYRQDPGLGLRLIYFSYDVKMKEKGDIPEGYSVSREKKERFSLILESASTNQTSMYLCASSEQLFSNQPQHFGDGTRLSIL.

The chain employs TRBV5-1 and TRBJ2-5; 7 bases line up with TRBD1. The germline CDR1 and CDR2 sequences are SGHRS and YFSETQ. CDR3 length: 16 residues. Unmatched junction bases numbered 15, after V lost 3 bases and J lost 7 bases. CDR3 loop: CASSSESTTGTGTQYF. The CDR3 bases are TGCGCCAGCAGCTCAGAGAGTACGACAGGGACGGGGACCCAGTACTTC.

The CDR3: CASSLPGQGVNTEAFF. The CDR3 DNA is TGTGCCAGCAGCTTACCGGGACAGGGGGTAAATACTGAAGCTTTCTTT. The chain carries TRBV5-6 and TRBJ1-1; 11 nucleotides line up with TRBD1. The CDR3 is 16 amino acids. After removal of 2 bases from V and 5 bases from J, the junction contained 8 bases not matched to a gene. Germline V gene sequence: CDR1 SGHDT, CDR2 YYEEEE.

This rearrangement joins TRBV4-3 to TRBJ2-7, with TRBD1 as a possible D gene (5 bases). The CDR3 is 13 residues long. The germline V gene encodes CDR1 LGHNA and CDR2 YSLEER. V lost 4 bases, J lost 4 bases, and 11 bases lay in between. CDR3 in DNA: TGCGCCAGCAGCCTCATAGGGGTTTACGAGCAGTACTTC. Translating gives CASSLIGVYEQYF.